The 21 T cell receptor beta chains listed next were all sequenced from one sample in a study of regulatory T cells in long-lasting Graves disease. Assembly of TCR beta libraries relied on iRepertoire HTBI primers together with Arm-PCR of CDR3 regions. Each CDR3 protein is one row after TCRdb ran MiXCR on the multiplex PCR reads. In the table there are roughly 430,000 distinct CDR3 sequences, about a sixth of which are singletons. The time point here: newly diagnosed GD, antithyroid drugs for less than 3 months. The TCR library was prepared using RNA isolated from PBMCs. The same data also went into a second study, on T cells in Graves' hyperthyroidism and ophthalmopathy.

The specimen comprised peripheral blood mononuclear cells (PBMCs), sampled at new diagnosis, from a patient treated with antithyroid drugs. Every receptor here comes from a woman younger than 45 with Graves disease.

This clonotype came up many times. CDR3 nucleotide sequence: TGTGCCAGCAGCCGAGACAGGAACGGGGAGCTGTTTTTT. Its protein is CASSRDRNGELFF. The chain joins TRBV28 to TRBJ2-2, with D perhaps matching TRBD1 (6 bases). Looked up from germline, CDR1 is MDHEN and CDR2 is SYDVKM. V was cut by 6 bases and J by 7 bases, with 12 bases left in between. The CDR3 runs 13 residues.

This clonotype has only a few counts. In DNA, the CDR3 is TGTGCCTGGAAGAAAACTAGTTACTACAATGAGCAGTTCTTC. Its translation: CAWKKTSYYNEQFF. This chain joins TRBV30 and TRBJ2-1; D perhaps matches TRBD2 (5 bases). This CDR3 contains 14 residues. Trimming removed 4 bases at V and 3 bases at J, with 13 bases between. Looked up from germline, CDR1 is GTSNPN and CDR2 is SVGIG (reference sequence).

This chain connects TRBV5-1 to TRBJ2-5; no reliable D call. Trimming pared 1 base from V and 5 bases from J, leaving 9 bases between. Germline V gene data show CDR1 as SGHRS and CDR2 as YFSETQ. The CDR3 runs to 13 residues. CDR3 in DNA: TGCGCCAGCAGCTTGATGGCCGAGGAGACCCAGTACTTC. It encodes CASSLMAEETQYF.

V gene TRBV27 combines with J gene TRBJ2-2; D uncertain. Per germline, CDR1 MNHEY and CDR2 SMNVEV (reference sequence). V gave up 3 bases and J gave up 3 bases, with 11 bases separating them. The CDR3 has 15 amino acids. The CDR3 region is CASSFSARDTGELFF. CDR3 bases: TGTGCCAGCAGTTTTTCGGCCCGGGACACCGGGGAGCTGTTTTTT.

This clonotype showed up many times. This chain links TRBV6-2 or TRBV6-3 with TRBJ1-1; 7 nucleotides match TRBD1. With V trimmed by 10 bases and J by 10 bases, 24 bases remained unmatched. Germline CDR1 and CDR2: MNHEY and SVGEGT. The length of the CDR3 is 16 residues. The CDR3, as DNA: TGTGCCACTCCTCCCGGAGGGACAGCCCTTCGAGCTGGAGCTTTCTTT. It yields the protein CATPPGGTALRAGAFF.

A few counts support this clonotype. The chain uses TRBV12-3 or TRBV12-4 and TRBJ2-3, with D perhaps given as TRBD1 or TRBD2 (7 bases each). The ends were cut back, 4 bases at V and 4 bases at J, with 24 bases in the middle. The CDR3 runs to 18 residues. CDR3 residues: CASSSPGGGRVFPDTQYF. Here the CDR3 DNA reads TGTGCCAGCAGTTCCCCAGGGGGAGGGAGGGTTTTTCCAGATACGCAGTATTTT.

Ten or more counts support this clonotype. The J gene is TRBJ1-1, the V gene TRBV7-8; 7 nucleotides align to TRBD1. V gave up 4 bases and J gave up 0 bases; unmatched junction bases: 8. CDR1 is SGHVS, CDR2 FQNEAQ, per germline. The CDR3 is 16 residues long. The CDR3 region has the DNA TGTGCCAGCAGCTCCTGGGAGGGGGCGATGAACACTGAAGCTTTCTTT. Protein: CASSSWEGAMNTEAFF. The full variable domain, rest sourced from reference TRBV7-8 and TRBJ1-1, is GAGVSQSPRYKVAKRGQDVALRCDPISGHVSLFWYQQALGQGPEFLTYFQNEAQLDKSGLPSDRFFAERPEGSVSTLKIQRTQQEDSAVYLCASSSWEGAMNTEAFFGQGTRLTVV.

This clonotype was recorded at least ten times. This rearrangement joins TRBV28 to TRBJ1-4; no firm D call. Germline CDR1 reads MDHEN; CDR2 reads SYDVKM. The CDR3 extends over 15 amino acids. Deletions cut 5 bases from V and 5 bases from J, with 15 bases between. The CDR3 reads CASSSGDAANEKLFF. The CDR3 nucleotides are TGTGCCAGCAGTAGTGGTGACGCGGCAAATGAAAAACTGTTTTTT.

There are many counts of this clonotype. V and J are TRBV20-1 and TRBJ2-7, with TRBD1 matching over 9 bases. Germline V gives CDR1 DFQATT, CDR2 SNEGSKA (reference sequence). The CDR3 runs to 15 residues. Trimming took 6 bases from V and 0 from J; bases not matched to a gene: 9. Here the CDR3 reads CSAGNPGQGSYEQYF. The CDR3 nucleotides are TGCAGTGCCGGCAATCCGGGACAGGGCTCCTACGAGCAGTACTTC.

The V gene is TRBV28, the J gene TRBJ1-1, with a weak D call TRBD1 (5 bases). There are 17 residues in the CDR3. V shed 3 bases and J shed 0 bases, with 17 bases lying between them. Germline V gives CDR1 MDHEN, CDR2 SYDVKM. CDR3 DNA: TGTGCCAGCAGTTTTTGGGGGATTAGGAACATGAACACTGAAGCTTTCTTT. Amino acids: CASSFWGIRNMNTEAFF.

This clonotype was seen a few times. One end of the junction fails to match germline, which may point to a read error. The DNA for the CDR3 is TGTGCCAGCAGCTGGGGGGCCTCCTACGAGCGGTACTTC. It codes for CASSWGASYERYF. The genes are TRBV5-6 and TRBJ2-7; D may be TRBD1 or TRBD2 (6 bases each). This CDR3 comprises 13 residues. Germline V lookup: CDR1 SGHDT, CDR2 YYEEEE.

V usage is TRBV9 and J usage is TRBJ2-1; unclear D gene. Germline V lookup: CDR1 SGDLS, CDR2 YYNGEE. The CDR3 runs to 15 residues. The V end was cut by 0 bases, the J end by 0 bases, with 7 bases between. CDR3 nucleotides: TGTGCCAGCAGCGTAGGTGCAGGCTCCTACAATGAGCAGTTCTTC. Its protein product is CASSVGAGSYNEQFF.

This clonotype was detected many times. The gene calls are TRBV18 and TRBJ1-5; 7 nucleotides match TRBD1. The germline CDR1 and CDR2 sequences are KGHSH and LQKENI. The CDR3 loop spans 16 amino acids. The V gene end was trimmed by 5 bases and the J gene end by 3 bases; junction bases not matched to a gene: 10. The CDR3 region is CASSSNPGQNNQPQHF. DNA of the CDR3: TGTGCCAGCTCATCAAACCCGGGACAGAACAATCAGCCCCAGCATTTT.

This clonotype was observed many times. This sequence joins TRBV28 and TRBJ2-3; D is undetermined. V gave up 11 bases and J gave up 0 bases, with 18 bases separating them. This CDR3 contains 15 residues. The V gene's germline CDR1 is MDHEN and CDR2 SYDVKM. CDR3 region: CACQRTRLSTDTQYF. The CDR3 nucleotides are TGTGCCTGCCAAAGGACGAGACTCAGCACAGATACGCAGTATTTT.

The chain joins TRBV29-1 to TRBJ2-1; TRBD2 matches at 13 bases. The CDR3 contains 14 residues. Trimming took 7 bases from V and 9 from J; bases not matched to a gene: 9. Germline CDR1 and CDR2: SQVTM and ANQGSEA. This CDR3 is CSGKLAGGRGEQFF. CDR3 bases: TGCAGCGGGAAACTAGCGGGAGGGCGTGGTGAGCAGTTCTTC.

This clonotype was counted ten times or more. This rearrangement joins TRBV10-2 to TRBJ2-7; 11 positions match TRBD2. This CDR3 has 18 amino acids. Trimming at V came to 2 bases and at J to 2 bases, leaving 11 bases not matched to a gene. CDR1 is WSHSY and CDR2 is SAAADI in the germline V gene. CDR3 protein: CASSELIGTSGNAYEQYF. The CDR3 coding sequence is TGCGCCAGCAGTGAGCTCATTGGGACTAGCGGAAACGCCTACGAGCAGTACTTC.

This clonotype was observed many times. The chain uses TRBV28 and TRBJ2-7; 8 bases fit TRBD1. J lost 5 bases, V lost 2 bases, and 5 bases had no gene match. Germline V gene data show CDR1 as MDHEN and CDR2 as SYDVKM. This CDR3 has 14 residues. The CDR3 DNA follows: TGTGCCAGCAGTTTACCCAGGGGGCTACACGAGCAGTACTTC. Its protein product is CASSLPRGLHEQYF.

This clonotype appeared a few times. This CDR3 is CAISEEGRTSNQPQHF. CDR3 sequence (DNA): TGTGCCATCAGTGAGGAGGGAAGGACTAGCAATCAGCCCCAGCATTTT. V is TRBV10-3 and J is TRBJ1-5; D unresolved. CDR1 and CDR2 (germline): ENHRY, SYGVKD. Deletions cut 2 bases from V and 0 bases from J, with 11 bases between. The CDR3 extends over 16 amino acids.

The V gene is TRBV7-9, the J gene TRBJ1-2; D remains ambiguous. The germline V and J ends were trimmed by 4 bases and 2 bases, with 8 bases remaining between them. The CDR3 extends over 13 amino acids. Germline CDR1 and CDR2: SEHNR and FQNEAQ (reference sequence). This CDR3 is CASSYTQNYGYTF. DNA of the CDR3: TGTGCCAGCAGCTATACCCAAAACTATGGCTACACCTTC.

CDR3 DNA sequence: TGTGCCAGCAGTTTACGTCAGGGGGCCCCCACTGAAGCTTTCTTT. Protein: CASSLRQGAPTEAFF. V gene TRBV6-5 combines with J gene TRBJ1-1; TRBD1 matches at 8 bases. The germline CDR1 and CDR2 sequences are MNHEY and SVGAGI. The V gene end was trimmed by 4 bases and the J gene end by 4 bases; junction bases not matched to a gene: 8. The CDR3 has 15 residues.

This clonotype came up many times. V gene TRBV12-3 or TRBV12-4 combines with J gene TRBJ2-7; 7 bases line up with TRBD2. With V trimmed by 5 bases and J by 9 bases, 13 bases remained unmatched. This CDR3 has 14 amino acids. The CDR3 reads CASSPGLLYTTQYF. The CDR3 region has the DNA TGTGCCAGCAGTCCGGGACTACTATATACGACGCAGTACTTC.